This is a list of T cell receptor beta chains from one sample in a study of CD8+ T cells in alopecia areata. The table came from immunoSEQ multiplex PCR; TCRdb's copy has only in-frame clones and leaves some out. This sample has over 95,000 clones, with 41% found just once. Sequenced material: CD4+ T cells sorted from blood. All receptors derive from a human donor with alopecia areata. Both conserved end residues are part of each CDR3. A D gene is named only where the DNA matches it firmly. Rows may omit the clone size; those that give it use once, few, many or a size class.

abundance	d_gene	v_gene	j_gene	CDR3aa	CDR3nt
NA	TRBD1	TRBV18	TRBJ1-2	CASSSYRGRDYGYTF	TGTGCCAGCTCATCGTACAGGGGACGGGACTATGGCTACACCTTC
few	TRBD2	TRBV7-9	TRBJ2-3	CASSFGGGAGDTQYF	TGTGCCAGCAGCTTCGGCGGGGGGGCAGGGGATACGCAGTATTTT
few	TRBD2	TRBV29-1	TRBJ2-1	CSVRRGGLNEQFF	TGCAGCGTTAGGCGGGGGGGTCTCAATGAGCAGTTCTTC
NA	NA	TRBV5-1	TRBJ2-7	CASSLGPYKQGTSSYEQYF	TGCGCCAGCAGCTTGGGCCCCTATAAACAGGGGACTAGCTCCTACGAGCAGTACTTC
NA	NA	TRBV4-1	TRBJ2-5	CASSQPGRQETQYF	TGCGCCAGCAGCCAGCCCGGTCGGCAGGAGACCCAGTACTTC
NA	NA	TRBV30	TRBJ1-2	CAWTGTPYGYTF	TGTGCCTGGACCGGGACACCCTATGGCTACACCTTC
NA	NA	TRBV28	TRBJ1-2	CASSPPGTYGYTF	TGTGCCAGCAGTCCCCCCGGGACCTATGGCTACACCTTC
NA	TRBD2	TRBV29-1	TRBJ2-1	CSVPGGGNEQFF	TGCAGCGTTCCCGGGGGGGGAAATGAGCAGTTCTTC
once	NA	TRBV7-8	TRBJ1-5	CASSQQGRYQPQHF	TGTGCCAGCAGCCAACAGGGACGGTATCAGCCCCAGCATTTT
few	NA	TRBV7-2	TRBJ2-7	CASRLSRGFSYEQYF	TGTGCCAGCAGACTATCCAGGGGATTCTCCTACGAGCAGTACTTC
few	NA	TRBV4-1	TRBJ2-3	CASSRTEVGDTQYF	TGCGCCAGCAGCCGGACCGAAGTAGGGGATACGCAGTATTTT
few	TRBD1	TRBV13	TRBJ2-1	CASSLRQGVNEQFF	TGTGCCAGCAGCTTACGACAGGGGGTTAATGAGCAGTTCTTC
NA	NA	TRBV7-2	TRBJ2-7	CASSLVGDIYEQYF	TGTGCCAGCAGCTTAGTGGGTGACATCTACGAGCAGTACTTC
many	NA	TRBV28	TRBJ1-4	CASKEQGPTYEKLFF	TGTGCCAGCAAGGAACAGGGACCCACCTATGAAAAACTGTTTTTT
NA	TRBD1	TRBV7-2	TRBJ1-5	CASSFDLPWDRHQPQHF	TGTGCCAGCAGCTTCGACTTACCGTGGGACAGACACCAGCCCCAGCATTTT
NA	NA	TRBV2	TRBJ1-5	CASSPRRGTNQPQHF	TGTGCCAGCAGCCCCCGGAGAGGGACCAATCAGCCCCAGCATTTT
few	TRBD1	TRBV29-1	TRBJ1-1	CSAVTGGGTEAFF	TGCAGCGCCGTGACAGGGGGAGGTACTGAAGCTTTCTTT
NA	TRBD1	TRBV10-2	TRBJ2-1	CASRDRGRSDEQFF	TGCGCCAGCAGGGACAGGGGGCGATCCGATGAGCAGTTCTTC
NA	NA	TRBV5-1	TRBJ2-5	CASTDGVEETQYF	TGCGCCAGCACAGACGGAGTGGAAGAGACCCAGTACTTC
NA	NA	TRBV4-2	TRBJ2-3	CASSQDPGSTQYF	TGTGCCAGCAGCCAAGATCCGGGATCTACGCAGTATTTT
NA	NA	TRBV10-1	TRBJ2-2	CASSERVTGELFF	TGCGCCAGCAGTGAGAGGGTCACCGGGGAGCTGTTTTTT
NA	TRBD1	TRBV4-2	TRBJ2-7	CASSRDREPYEQYF	TGTGCCAGCAGCCGGGACAGGGAACCCTACGAGCAGTACTTC